Below, 9 T cell receptor beta chains from the same sample are listed, as sequenced in a study of PD-1 blockade in mismatch repair-deficient tumors. Data came from immunoSEQ multiplex PCR; TCRdb stores just in-frame clones and leaves some out. The profile shows just under 65,000 clones, about 91% of them singletons. The input for sequencing was peripheral blood, taken 52 weeks after starting pembrolizumab. The receptors derive from an adult with mismatch repair-deficient cancer.

The chain joins TRBV10-2 to TRBJ2-7; D is possibly TRBD2 (5 bases). Trimming took off 1 base at V and 0 bases at J, with 7 bases between the two ends. Germline CDR1 and CDR2: WSHSY and SAAADI. This CDR3 is 14 amino acids long. The CDR3 DNA follows: TGCGCCAGCAGTGAGTTGGACTTCTCCTACGAGCAGTACTTC. Its protein product is CASSELDFSYEQYF.

This clone was recorded once. The rearrangement uses TRBV5-1 and TRBJ1-2, with TRBD1 matching over 9 bases. Germline V CDR1 and CDR2: SGHRS, YFSETQ. The J segment lost 6 bases and the V segment lost 4 bases, leaving 7 bases of the junction unmatched. CDR3 length: 14 residues. CDR3 in amino acids: CASSPRTGDNGYTF. Here the CDR3 DNA reads TGCGCCAGCAGCCCCCGGACAGGGGACAATGGCTACACCTTC.

The gene calls are TRBV5-1 and TRBJ2-7; 7 nucleotides agree with TRBD1. V was clipped by 0 bases and J by 3 bases; unmatched bases: 0. Germline values: CDR1 SGHRS, CDR2 YFSETQ. This CDR3 is built from 13 residues. DNA of the CDR3: TGCGCCAGCAGCTTGGGGACAGGCTACGAGCAGTACTTC. Its translation is CASSLGTGYEQYF.

The rearrangement links TRBV6-1 to TRBJ1-5; D not certain. CDR1 and CDR2 from the germline V gene are MNHNS and SASEGT. Trimming pared 1 base from V and 1 base from J, leaving 11 bases between. CDR3 size: 16 residues. The DNA of the CDR3 is TGTGCCAGCAGTGAAGTGACGGGTTTCAGCAATCAGCCCCAGCATTTT. Translated, it gives CASSEVTGFSNQPQHF.

V gene TRBV10-3 combines with J gene TRBJ1-2, with a possible D match to TRBD1 (5 bases). This CDR3 region has 13 residues. The germline CDR1 and CDR2 sequences are ENHRY and SYGVKD. V lost 4 bases and J 6 bases, leaving 12 bases between the germline ends. CDR3 amino acids: CAISVRELDGYTF. The CDR3 coding sequence is TGTGCCATCAGTGTCAGGGAACTTGATGGCTACACCTTC.

This clone was recorded only once. The chain employs TRBV30 and TRBJ2-5; tentative D call: TRBD2 (5 bases). The germline V gene has CDR1 GTSNPN and CDR2 SVGIG (reference sequence). The length of the CDR3 is 15 residues. With 0 bases removed from V and 5 bases from J, the gap between germline ends came to 16 bases. CDR3 residues: CAWSVLGGSGETQYF. CDR3 sequence (DNA): TGTGCCTGGAGTGTACTGGGTGGGAGTGGGGAGACCCAGTACTTC.

This clone was detected once. J is TRBJ2-7 and V is TRBV27, with a possible D match to TRBD2 (6 bases). CDR3 length: 14 residues. Germline CDR1 is MNHEY and CDR2 is SMNVEV (reference sequence). Trimming pared 5 bases from V and 7 bases from J, leaving 18 bases between. This CDR3 is CASSGGPSLGEQYF. Written as DNA, the CDR3 is TGTGCCAGCAGTGGAGGGCCGTCCTTAGGGGAGCAGTACTTC.

The chain links TRBV5-8 to TRBJ2-7, with a weak D call TRBD1 (7 bases). Germline lookup yields CDR1 SGHTS and CDR2 YDEGEE. The CDR3 runs to 12 residues. Trimming pared 9 bases from V and 2 bases from J, leaving 12 bases between. CDR3 sequence: CATGDSTYEQYF. CDR3 nucleotides: TGTGCCACGGGGGACAGTACCTACGAGCAGTACTTC.

The chain links TRBV4-2 to TRBJ2-5; D uncertain. CDR1 LGHNA and CDR2 YNFKEQ come from the germline V gene. The CDR3 totals 14 residues. Trimming shortened V by 2 bases and J by 4 bases, and 11 bases separated the two germline ends. CDR3 region: CASSQPTRVETQYF. CDR3 nucleotides: TGTGCCAGCAGCCAACCTACTCGGGTAGAGACCCAGTACTTC.